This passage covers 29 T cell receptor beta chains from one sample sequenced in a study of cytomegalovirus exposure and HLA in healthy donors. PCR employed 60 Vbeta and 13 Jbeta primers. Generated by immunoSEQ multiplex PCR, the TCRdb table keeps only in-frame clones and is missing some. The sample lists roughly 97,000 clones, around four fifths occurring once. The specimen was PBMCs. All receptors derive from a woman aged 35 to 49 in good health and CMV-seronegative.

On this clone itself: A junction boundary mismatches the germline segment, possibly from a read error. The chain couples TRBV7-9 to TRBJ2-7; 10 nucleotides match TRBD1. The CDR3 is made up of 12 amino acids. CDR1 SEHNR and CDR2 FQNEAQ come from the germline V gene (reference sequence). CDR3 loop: CASSYPGTGANF. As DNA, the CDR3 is TGTGCCAGCAGCTACCCAGGGACAGGGGCCAACTTC.

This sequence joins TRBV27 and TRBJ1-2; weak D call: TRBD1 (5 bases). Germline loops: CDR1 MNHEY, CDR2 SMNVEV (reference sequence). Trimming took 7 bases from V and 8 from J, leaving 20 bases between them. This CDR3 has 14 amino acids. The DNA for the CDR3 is TGTGCCAGCACTCCCCTTTCGGGGGTTGAGGGCTACACCTTC. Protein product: CASTPLSGVEGYTF.

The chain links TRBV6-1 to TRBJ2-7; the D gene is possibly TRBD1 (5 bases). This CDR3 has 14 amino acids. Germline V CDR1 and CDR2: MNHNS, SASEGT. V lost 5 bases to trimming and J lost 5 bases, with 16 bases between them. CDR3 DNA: TGTGCCAGCAGTCCCGGACACCCTCGGGACGAGCAGTACTTC. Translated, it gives CASSPGHPRDEQYF.

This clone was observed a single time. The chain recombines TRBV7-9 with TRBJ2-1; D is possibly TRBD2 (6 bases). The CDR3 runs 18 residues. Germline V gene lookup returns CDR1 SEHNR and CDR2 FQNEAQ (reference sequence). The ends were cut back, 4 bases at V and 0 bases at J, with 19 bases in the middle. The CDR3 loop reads CASSSYGRGEPSYNEQFF. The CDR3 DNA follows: TGTGCCAGCAGCTCCTACGGTCGCGGGGAACCCTCCTACAATGAGCAGTTCTTC. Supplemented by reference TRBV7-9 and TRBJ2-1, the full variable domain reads DTGVSQNPRHKITKRGQNVTFRCDPISEHNRLYWYRQTLGQGPEFLTYFQNEAQLEKSRLLSDRFSAERPKGSFSTLEIQRTEQGDSAMYLCASSSYGRGEPSYNEQFFGPGTRLTVL.

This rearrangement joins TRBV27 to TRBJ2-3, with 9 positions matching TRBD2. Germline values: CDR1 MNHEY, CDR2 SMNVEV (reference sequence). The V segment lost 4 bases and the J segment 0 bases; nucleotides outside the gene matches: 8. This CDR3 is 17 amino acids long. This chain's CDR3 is CASSSEAGGTSTDTQYF. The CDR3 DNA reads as TGTGCCAGCAGTTCGGAAGCGGGAGGAACTAGCACAGATACGCAGTATTTT.

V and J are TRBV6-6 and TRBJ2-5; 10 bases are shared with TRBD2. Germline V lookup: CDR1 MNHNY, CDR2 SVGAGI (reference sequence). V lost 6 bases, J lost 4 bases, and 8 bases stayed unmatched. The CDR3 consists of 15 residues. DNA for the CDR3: TGTGCCAGCAGCCGAGGCGGACTAGCGGCAGAGACCCAGTACTTC. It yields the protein CASSRGGLAAETQYF.

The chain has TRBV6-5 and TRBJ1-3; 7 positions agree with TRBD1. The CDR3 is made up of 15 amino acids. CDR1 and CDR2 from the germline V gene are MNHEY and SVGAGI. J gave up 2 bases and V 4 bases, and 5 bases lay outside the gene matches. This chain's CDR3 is CASSLDRYPGNTIYF. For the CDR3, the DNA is TGTGCCAGCAGTTTGGACAGGTATCCTGGAAACACCATATATTTT.

The CDR3 sequence: CASTTTSGGRSEQFF. The CDR3 DNA is TGTGCCAGTACCACCACTAGCGGGGGCCGGTCGGAGCAGTTCTTC. The V call is TRBV19, the J call TRBJ2-1, with TRBD2 matching over 11 bases. In germline, CDR1 is LNHDA, CDR2 SQIVND (reference sequence). The V segment lost 7 bases and the J segment 10 bases; nucleotides outside the gene matches: 12. This CDR3 region has 15 residues.

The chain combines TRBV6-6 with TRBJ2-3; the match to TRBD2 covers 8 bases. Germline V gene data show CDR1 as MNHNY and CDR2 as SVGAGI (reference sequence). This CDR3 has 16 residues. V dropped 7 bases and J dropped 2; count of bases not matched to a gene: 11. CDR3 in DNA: TGTGCCAGCACCCTGTCGGGACTAGTGTTCACAGATACGCAGTATTTT. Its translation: CASTLSGLVFTDTQYF.

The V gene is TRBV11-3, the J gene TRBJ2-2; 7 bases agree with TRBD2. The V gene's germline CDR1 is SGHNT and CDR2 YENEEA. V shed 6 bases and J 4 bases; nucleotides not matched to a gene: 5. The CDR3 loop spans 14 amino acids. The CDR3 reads CASSRGEATGELFF. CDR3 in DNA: TGTGCCAGCAGTCGGGGGGAGGCCACCGGGGAGCTGTTTTTT.

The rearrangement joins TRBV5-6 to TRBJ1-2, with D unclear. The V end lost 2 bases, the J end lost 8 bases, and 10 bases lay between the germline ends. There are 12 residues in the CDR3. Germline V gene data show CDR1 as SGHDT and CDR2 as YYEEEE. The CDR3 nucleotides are TGTGCCAGCAGCTTACGAGAAACGGGCTACACCTTC. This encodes CASSLRETGYTF.

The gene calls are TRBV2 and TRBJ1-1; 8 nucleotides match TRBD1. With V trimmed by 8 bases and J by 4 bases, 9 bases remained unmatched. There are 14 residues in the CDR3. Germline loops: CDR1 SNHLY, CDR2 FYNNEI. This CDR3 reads CASSPNRGSTEAFF. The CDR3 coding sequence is TGTGCCAGCTCCCCGAACAGGGGGTCCACTGAAGCTTTCTTT.

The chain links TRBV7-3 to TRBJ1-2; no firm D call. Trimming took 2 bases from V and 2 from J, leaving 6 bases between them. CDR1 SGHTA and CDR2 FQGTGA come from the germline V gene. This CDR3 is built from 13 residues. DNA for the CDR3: TGTGCCAGCAGCTTAGGCCAGAACTATGGCTACACCTTC. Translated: CASSLGQNYGYTF.

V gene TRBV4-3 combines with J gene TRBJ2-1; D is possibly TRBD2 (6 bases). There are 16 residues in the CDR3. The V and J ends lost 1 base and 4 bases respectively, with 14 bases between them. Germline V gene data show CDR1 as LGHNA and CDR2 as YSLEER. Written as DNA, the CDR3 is TGCGCCAGCAGCCAAGGGAAAATGAGCGGGTACAATGAGCAGTTCTTC. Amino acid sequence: CASSQGKMSGYNEQFF.

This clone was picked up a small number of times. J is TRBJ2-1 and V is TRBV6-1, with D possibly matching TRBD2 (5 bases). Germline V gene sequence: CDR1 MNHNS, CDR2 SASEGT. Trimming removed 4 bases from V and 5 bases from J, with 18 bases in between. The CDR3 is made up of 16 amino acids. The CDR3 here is CASSARDGVPHNEQFF. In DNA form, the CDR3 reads TGTGCCAGCAGTGCCCGTGACGGGGTACCCCACAATGAGCAGTTCTTC.

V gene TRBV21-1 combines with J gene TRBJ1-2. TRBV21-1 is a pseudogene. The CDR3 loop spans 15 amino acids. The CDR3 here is CASFFSDGVNYGYTF. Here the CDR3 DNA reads TGTGCCAGCTTTTTCTCTGACGGGGTTAACTATGGCTACACCTTC.

The CDR3 spells CASSPLDSLYGYTF. DNA for the CDR3: TGTGCCAGCAGCCCCCTTGACAGCCTCTATGGCTACACCTTC. The V and J genes are TRBV6-5 and TRBJ1-2, with D maybe TRBD1 (5 bases). V lost 6 bases and J lost 4, with 15 bases in between. This CDR3 comprises 14 residues. Per germline, CDR1 MNHEY and CDR2 SVGAGI.

The CDR3 nucleotides read TGTGCCACCAGCAGATTGACAGGGGATGTAACAGATACGCAGTATTTT. As protein: CATSRLTGDVTDTQYF. The chain employs TRBV15 and TRBJ2-3; 8 nucleotides agree with TRBD1. Germline CDR1 and CDR2: LNHNV and YYDKDF (reference sequence). This CDR3 is built from 16 residues. Germline trimming cut 2 bases from V and 3 bases from J; bases unmatched to any gene: 7.

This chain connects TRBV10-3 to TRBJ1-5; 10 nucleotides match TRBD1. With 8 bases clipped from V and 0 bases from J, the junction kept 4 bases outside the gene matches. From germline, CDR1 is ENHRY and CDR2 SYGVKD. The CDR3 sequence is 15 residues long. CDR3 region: CAIGGTGDSNQPQHF. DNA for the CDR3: TGTGCCATCGGGGGGACAGGGGATAGCAATCAGCCCCAGCATTTT.

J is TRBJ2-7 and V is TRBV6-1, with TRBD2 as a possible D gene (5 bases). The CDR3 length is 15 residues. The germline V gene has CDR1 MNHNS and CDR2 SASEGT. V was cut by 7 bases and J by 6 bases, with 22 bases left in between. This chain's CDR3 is CASNLGLRVLIEQYF. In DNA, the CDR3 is TGTGCCAGCAATTTAGGGTTGAGGGTTCTCATCGAGCAGTACTTC.

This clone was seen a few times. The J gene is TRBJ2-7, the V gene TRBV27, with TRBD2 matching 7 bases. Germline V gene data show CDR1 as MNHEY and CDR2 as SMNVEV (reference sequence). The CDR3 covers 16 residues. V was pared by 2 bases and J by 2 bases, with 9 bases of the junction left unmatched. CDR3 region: CASSLMSSGGPYEQYF. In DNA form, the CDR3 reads TGTGCCAGCAGTTTAATGTCTTCGGGAGGCCCCTACGAGCAGTACTTC.

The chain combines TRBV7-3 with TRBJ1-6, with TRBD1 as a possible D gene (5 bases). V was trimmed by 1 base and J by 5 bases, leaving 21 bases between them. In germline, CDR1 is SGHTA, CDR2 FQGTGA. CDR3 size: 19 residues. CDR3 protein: CASSLRGTSPGSHNSPLHF. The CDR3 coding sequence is TGTGCCAGCAGCTTAAGGGGGACTTCCCCCGGATCCCATAATTCACCCCTCCACTTT.

The DNA for the CDR3 is TGTGCCAGTAGTATTGCGGTCGGCAATCAGCCCCAGCATTTT. This codes for CASSIAVGNQPQHF. The V and J genes are TRBV19 and TRBJ1-5; D remains unclear. The germline V gene has CDR1 LNHDA and CDR2 SQIVND (reference sequence). Trimming took 3 bases from V and 2 from J, leaving 8 bases between them. The CDR3 loop spans 14 amino acids.

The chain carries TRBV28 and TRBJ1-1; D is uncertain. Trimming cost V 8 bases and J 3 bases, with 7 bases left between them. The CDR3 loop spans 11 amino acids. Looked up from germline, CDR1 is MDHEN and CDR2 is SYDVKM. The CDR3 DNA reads TGTGCCAGCCCCTCCCACACTGAAGCTTTCTTT. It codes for CASPSHTEAFF.

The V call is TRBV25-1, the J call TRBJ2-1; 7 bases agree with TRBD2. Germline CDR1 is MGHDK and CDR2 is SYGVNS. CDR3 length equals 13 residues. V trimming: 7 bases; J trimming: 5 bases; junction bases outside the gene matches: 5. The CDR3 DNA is TGTGCCAGCACGCGGGAGCCCCACAATGAGCAGTTCTTC. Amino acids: CASTREPHNEQFF.

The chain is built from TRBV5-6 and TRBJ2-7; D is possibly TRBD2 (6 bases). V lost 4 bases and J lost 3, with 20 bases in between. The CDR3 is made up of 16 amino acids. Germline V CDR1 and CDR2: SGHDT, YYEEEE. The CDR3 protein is CASSPTNGDSGYEQYF. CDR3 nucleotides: TGTGCCAGCAGCCCGACCAATGGGGACTCCGGCTACGAGCAGTACTTC.

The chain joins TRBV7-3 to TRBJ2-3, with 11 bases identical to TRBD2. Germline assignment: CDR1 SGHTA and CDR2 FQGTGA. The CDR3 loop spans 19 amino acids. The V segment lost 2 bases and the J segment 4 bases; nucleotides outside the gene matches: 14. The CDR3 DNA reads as TGTGCCAGCAGCTTATACTCCCTGGAGGTAGCGGGGGGGGCAGATACGCAGTATTTT. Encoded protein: CASSLYSLEVAGGADTQYF.

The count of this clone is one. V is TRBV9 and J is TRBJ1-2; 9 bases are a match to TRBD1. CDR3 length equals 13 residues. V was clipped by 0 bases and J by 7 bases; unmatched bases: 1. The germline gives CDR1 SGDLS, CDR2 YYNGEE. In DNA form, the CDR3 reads TGTGCCAGCAGCGTAGTGACAGGGGGTGGCTACACCTTC. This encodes CASSVVTGGGYTF.

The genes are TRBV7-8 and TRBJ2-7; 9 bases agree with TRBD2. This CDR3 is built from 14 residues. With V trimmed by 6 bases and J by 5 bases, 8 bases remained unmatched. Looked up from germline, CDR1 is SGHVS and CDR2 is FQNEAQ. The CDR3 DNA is TGTGCCAGCAGGCCTAGCGGGACTAAGAACGAGCAGTACTTC. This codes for CASRPSGTKNEQYF.